The 26 T cell receptor beta chains listed next were all sequenced from one sample in a study of cytomegalovirus exposure and HLA in healthy donors. Primers: 60 Vbeta forward and 13 Jbeta reverse. Libraries were prepared by immunoSEQ multiplex PCR; TCRdb keeps only in-frame clonotypes and omits some of them. The data contain about 190,000 clones, roughly 80% of them seen just once; the ten biggest clones take up roughly 1.6%. Sequenced sample: PBMCs. These receptors originate from a woman aged 18-35 years in good health and CMV-seronegative.

The J gene is TRBJ2-2, the V gene TRBV5-1, with 9 bases matching TRBD1. This CDR3 spans 14 amino acids. Trimming cost V 7 bases and J 1 base; bases outside gene matches: 2. The germline gives CDR1 SGHRS, CDR2 YFSETQ. Here the CDR3 DNA reads TGCGCCAGCCGGACAGGGGAGAACACCGGGGAGCTGTTTTTT. Amino acids: CASRTGENTGELFF. The variable domain in full, completed from reference TRBV5-1 and TRBJ2-2, reads KAGVTQTPRYLIKTRGQQVTLSCSPISGHRSVSWYQQTPGQGLQFLFEYFSETQRNKGNFPGRFSGRQFSNSRSEMNVSTLELGDSALYLCASRTGENTGELFFGEGSRLTVL.

V gene TRBV7-3 combines with J gene TRBJ1-2; D is perhaps TRBD1 (6 bases). The CDR3 has 16 amino acids. The V end was cut by 2 bases, the J end by 5 bases, with 18 bases between. The germline V gene encodes CDR1 SGHTA and CDR2 FQGTGA. CDR3: CASSLDPGQLDYGYTF. Written as DNA, the CDR3 is TGTGCCAGCAGCTTAGATCCCGGACAGTTGGATTATGGCTACACCTTC.

The V gene is TRBV29-1, the J gene TRBJ2-1, with D possibly being TRBD1 (6 bases). The V gene's germline CDR1 is SQVTM and CDR2 ANQGSEA. Between the trimmed V and J ends, which lost 7 bases and 1 base, there was a span of 14 bases. The CDR3 runs 14 residues. CDR3 in amino acids: CSERFRGSYNEQFF. CDR3 DNA: TGCAGCGAGAGGTTCAGGGGATCCTACAATGAGCAGTTCTTC.

The chain carries TRBV5-1 and TRBJ2-3, with a weak D call TRBD2 (7 bases). Germline loops: CDR1 SGHRS, CDR2 YFSETQ. V was trimmed by 7 bases and J by 0 bases, leaving 15 bases between them. This CDR3 has 15 amino acids. CDR3 bases: TGCGCCAGCTGCCCCTGGGGGGGCAGCACAGATACGCAGTATTTT. As protein: CASCPWGGSTDTQYF.

Notes on this clone: The junction differs from germline at one of its ends, possibly a read error. V and J are TRBV4-1 and TRBJ2-1; D not certain. The CDR3 is 14 amino acids. The V gene's germline CDR1 is MGHRA and CDR2 YSYEKL. This chain's CDR3 is CASSEDRGYNEQFF. The CDR3 bases are TGCGCCAGCAGCGAAGATCGAGGCTACAATGAGCAGTTCTTC.

This chain links TRBV5-1 with TRBJ1-2; D unclear. Germline CDR1 is SGHRS and CDR2 is YFSETQ. The ends were cut back, 0 bases at V and 4 bases at J, with 16 bases in the middle. The CDR3 is 16 residues long. CDR3 DNA sequence: TGCGCCAGCAGCTTGGGAGACATCAGAATATCCTATGGCTACACCTTC. Amino acid sequence: CASSLGDIRISYGYTF.

The rearrangement joins TRBV7-8 to TRBJ2-1; 12 nucleotides align to TRBD2. Germline assignment: CDR1 SGHVS and CDR2 FQNEAQ. The CDR3 has 16 amino acids. The V segment lost 5 bases and the J segment 8 bases; nucleotides outside the gene matches: 10. DNA for the CDR3: TGTGCCAGCAGCCCCCATCTAGCGGGGGGGCCGGATGAGCAGTTCTTC. This codes for CASSPHLAGGPDEQFF.

The chain uses TRBV6-5 and TRBJ2-7; 8 bases align to TRBD1. This CDR3 is 14 amino acids long. The J segment lost 7 bases and the V segment lost 7 bases, leaving 12 bases of the junction unmatched. CDR1 is MNHEY, CDR2 SVGAGI, per germline. The CDR3 sequence: CASIPSTGGREQYF. The DNA of the CDR3 is TGTGCCAGCATTCCCTCTACAGGGGGTAGAGAGCAGTACTTC.

The chain couples TRBV28 to TRBJ2-1, with 7 nucleotides matching TRBD2. The CDR3 spans 14 residues. The germline gives CDR1 MDHEN, CDR2 SYDVKM. With V trimmed by 6 bases and J by 8 bases, 10 bases remained unmatched. CDR3 sequence reads: CASSKSGTIDEQFF. CDR3 bases: TGTGCCAGCAGCAAAAGCGGGACTATCGATGAGCAGTTCTTC.

The V call is TRBV9, the J call TRBJ1-5, with TRBD1 identical over 8 bases. Germline assignment: CDR1 SGDLS and CDR2 YYNGEE. The V and J ends lost 0 bases and 6 bases, in that order; junction bases with no gene match: 5. This CDR3 has 15 amino acids. CDR3 coding DNA: TGTGCCAGCAGCGTAGATGGACAGGGTGGTCAGCCCCAGCATTTT. This translates into CASSVDGQGGQPQHF. Supplemented by reference TRBV9 and TRBJ1-5, the full variable domain reads DSGVTQTPKHLITATGQRVTLRCSPRSGDLSVYWYQQSLDQGLQFLIQYYNGEERAKGNILERFSAQQFPDLHSELNLSSLELGDSALYFCASSVDGQGGQPQHFGDGTRLSIL.

This rearrangement joins TRBV5-4 to TRBJ2-5; D gene ambiguous. This CDR3 spans 15 amino acids. Germline assignment: CDR1 SGHNT and CDR2 YYREEE (reference sequence). V lost 0 bases and J lost 1, with 10 bases in between. CDR3 DNA: TGTGCCAGCAGCTTGGCACGGCGGATCCAAGAGACCCAGTACTTC. It encodes CASSLARRIQETQYF.

The V gene is TRBV5-1, the J gene TRBJ1-6; TRBD1 is a possible D gene (5 bases). This CDR3 comprises 15 residues. The germline V and J ends were trimmed by 4 bases and 9 bases, with 17 bases remaining between them. Germline CDR1 reads SGHRS; CDR2 reads YFSETQ. CDR3 DNA sequence: TGCGCCAGCAGCGACGGGACTCCGGGCGGTTCACCCCTCCACTTT. Translating it yields CASSDGTPGGSPLHF.

The chain couples TRBV6-5 to TRBJ2-5, with TRBD2 as a possible D gene (7 bases). The J call is doubtful: the DNA matches TRBJ2-7 better. CDR1 is MNHEY and CDR2 is SVGAGI in the germline V gene. The CDR3 is 13 amino acids. As DNA, the CDR3 is TGTGCCAGCAGCCCGGGGGGCGGATACGAGCAGTACTTC. Encoded protein: CASSPGGGYEQYF.

This chain joins TRBV19 and TRBJ1-6, with D perhaps TRBD1 (6 bases). There are 14 residues in the CDR3. Germline values: CDR1 LNHDA, CDR2 SQIVND (reference sequence). The V end lost 3 bases, the J end lost 9 bases, and 12 bases lay between the germline ends. The CDR3, as DNA: TGTGCCAGTAGTATCGGGCAGGGGTCTTCACCCCTCCACTTT. Protein: CASSIGQGSSPLHF.

The chain recombines TRBV6-1 with TRBJ2-5; 10 nucleotides match TRBD1. V shed 7 bases, J shed 1 base, and the junction held 3 bases outside the gene matches. The CDR3 covers 14 residues. Germline CDR1 reads MNHNS; CDR2 reads SASEGT. The CDR3 sequence is CASTGDRGQETQYF. CDR3 coding DNA: TGTGCCAGCACCGGGGACAGGGGCCAAGAGACCCAGTACTTC.

J is TRBJ2-7 and V is TRBV7-8; TRBD2 aligns across 10 bases. The junction had 3 bases not matched to a gene; V was cut back by 0 bases and J by 1 base. CDR1 and CDR2 from the germline V gene are SGHVS and FQNEAQ. This CDR3 spans 16 amino acids. CDR3 residues: CASSLAHSGGSYEQYF. The CDR3 bases are TGTGCCAGCAGCTTAGCGCATAGCGGGGGGTCCTACGAGCAGTACTTC.

The CDR3 is CASSLPTGYGYTF. The DNA for the CDR3 is TGCGCCAGCAGCTTACCCACAGGTTACGGCTACACCTTC. The chain has TRBV10-2 and TRBJ1-2; D is perhaps TRBD1 (5 bases). CDR3 length: 13 residues. Germline CDR1 is WSHSY and CDR2 is SAAADI. The germline V and J ends were trimmed by 6 bases and 8 bases, with 16 bases remaining between them.

V and J are TRBV5-5 and TRBJ1-2; no firm D call. The CDR3 covers 13 residues. The V end lost 4 bases, the J end lost 2 bases, and 9 bases lay between the germline ends. Germline CDR1 reads SGHKS; CDR2 reads YYEKEE (reference sequence). CDR3 nucleotide sequence: TGTGCCAGCAGCCGGGAAGGGAACTATGGCTACACCTTC. Translating it yields CASSREGNYGYTF.

This sequence joins TRBV28 and TRBJ1-5; perhaps TRBD1 as D (5 bases). Trimming shortened V by 2 bases and J by 2 bases, and 10 bases separated the two germline ends. Per the germline V gene, CDR1 is MDHEN and CDR2 is SYDVKM. This CDR3 is 15 amino acids long. DNA of the CDR3: TGTGCCAGCAGTTTAAGGGGTCTGGGCAATCAGCCCCAGCATTTT. This gives the protein CASSLRGLGNQPQHF.

This clone was recorded a few times. The V and J genes are TRBV28 and TRBJ1-2; D unresolved. Looked up from germline, CDR1 is MDHEN and CDR2 is SYDVKM. The CDR3 loop spans 13 amino acids. Trimming pared 3 bases from V and 0 bases from J, leaving 5 bases between. The CDR3 protein is CASSFDTNYGYTF. The DNA of the CDR3 is TGTGCCAGCAGTTTTGACACTAACTATGGCTACACCTTC.

CDR3 nucleotide sequence: TGTGCCAGCGGCCGGGACAGTCAGCGGTACACCGGGGAGCTGTTTTTT. Residues: CASGRDSQRYTGELFF. V gene TRBV18 combines with J gene TRBJ2-2; 7 nucleotides line up with TRBD1. V shed 8 bases, J shed 3 bases, and the junction held 12 bases outside the gene matches. This CDR3 spans 16 amino acids. In germline, CDR1 is KGHSH, CDR2 LQKENI.

The chain couples TRBV19 to TRBJ2-2, with TRBD1 matching 7 bases. J lost 13 bases, V lost 0 bases, and 8 bases had no gene match. This CDR3 is built from 14 residues. The germline V gene encodes CDR1 LNHDA and CDR2 SQIVND (reference sequence). The CDR3 reads CASSIDPRQGVLFF. The CDR3 nucleotides read TGTGCCAGTAGTATAGACCCCCGACAGGGCGTGCTGTTTTTT.

This clone showed up just a few times. At one end, the junction sequence differs from germline, possibly due to a read error. This chain links TRBV7-9 with TRBJ1-2, with a tentative D call TRBD1 (5 bases). This CDR3 has 14 residues. Looked up from germline, CDR1 is SEHNR and CDR2 is FQNEAQ (reference sequence). Written as DNA, the CDR3 is TGTTCCAGCAGCTTAGCGTTGACAGCCTATGGCTACACCTTC. This gives the protein CSSSLALTAYGYTF.

The gene calls are TRBV18 and TRBJ2-7, with a tentative D call TRBD1 (5 bases). Germline V CDR1 and CDR2: KGHSH, LQKENI. The CDR3 runs 12 residues. Trimming took 3 bases from V and 6 from J, leaving 9 bases between them. CDR3 protein: CASSPQGGEQYF. The CDR3 region has the DNA TGTGCCAGCTCACCGCAGGGTGGCGAGCAGTACTTC.

A single count supports this clone. V gene TRBV11-2 combines with J gene TRBJ1-3; TRBD1 agrees at 10 bases. The V gene's germline CDR1 is SGHAT and CDR2 FQNNGV. The V segment lost 1 base and the J segment 2 bases; nucleotides outside the gene matches: 8. CDR3 length equals 18 residues. Written as DNA, the CDR3 is TGTGCCAGCAGCTTAGCCCCCCCCGGGACAGGGGCTGGAAACACCATATATTTT. It translates to CASSLAPPGTGAGNTIYF.

This rearrangement joins TRBV7-9 to TRBJ1-1; 11 positions agree with TRBD1. Germline CDR1 and CDR2: SEHNR and FQNEAQ (reference sequence). The ends lost 4 bases at V and 7 bases at J; junction bases unmatched: 2. This CDR3 has 13 amino acids. The CDR3 DNA is TGTGCCAGCAGCTCGGGACAGGGGGTTGAAGCTTTCTTT. This sequence encodes CASSSGQGVEAFF.